This T cell receptor beta chain was documented in a study of T cell responses to AZD1222 COVID-19 vaccine. Overall study results and limits: At baseline, just 6 or 7 AZD1222 recipients tested seropositive. The donors showed a predominance of white British ancestry and of females, with possible underestimation of clonal diversity.

Regarding this clone: Its target is not known.

Generated by immunoSEQ multiplex PCR, the TCRdb table keeps only in-frame clones and is missing some. The sample carries roughly 77,000 clones, more than 85% recorded once. Germline lookup yields CDR1 SGHTA and CDR2 FQGTGA. The CDR3 sequence is 15 residues long. J lost 3 bases, V lost 1 base, and 1 base had no gene match. The sample consisted of peripheral blood, taken 28 days after the second AZD1222 dose. The chain joins TRBV7-3 to TRBJ2-1; 9 bases are shared with TRBD2. The sequence was collected from an adult who received the AZD1222 COVID-19 vaccine. In nucleotides, the CDR3 is TGTGCCAGCAGCTTAAATAGCGGGAGCTACAATGAGCAGTTCTTC. Its protein product is CASSLNSGSYNEQFF.